The rows below give T cell receptor beta chains drawn from one sample of a study of cytomegalovirus exposure and HLA in healthy donors. Using immunoSEQ multiplex PCR, the repertoire was profiled, and TCRdb retains in-frame clones only, with some absent. The sample has nearly 110,000 clones; around 75% are singletons. Sequenced input: PBMCs. The receptor set was obtained from a man in his forties or fifties in good health and CMV-seronegative. Each CDR3 is given with its conserved first and last residue. D genes are given only for firm matches. Size tells how often a clone was seen (once, few, many) or the class of an expanded clone, and some rows leave it out.

V gene	clone size	D gene	J gene	CDR3 DNA	CDR3 protein
TRBV7-9	.	.	TRBJ2-6	TGTGCCAGCAGCTCAAGGACAGCCTCTGGGGCCAACGTCCTGACTTTC	CASSSRTASGANVLTF
TRBV7-9	few	.	TRBJ1-6	TGTGCCAGCAGCCACGGAGATTCACCCCTCCACTTT	CASSHGDSPLHF
TRBV2	.	.	TRBJ2-5	TGTGCCAGTGGGCCCTCTGGGACCCAGTACTTC	CASGPSGTQYF
TRBV7-3	.	.	TRBJ1-1	TGTGCCAGCAGCTTAGGGGGGGACACTGAAGCTTTCTTT	CASSLGGDTEAFF
TRBV29-1	.	TRBD1	TRBJ1-4	TGCAGCATACGGAAACAGGGGTTGAATGAAAAACTGTTTTTT	CSIRKQGLNEKLFF
TRBV5-1	.	.	TRBJ1-4	TGCGCCAGCAGCCCCATTCAGGGATCGTCTGAAAAACTGTTTTTT	CASSPIQGSSEKLFF
TRBV7-2	few	TRBD1	TRBJ1-2	TGTGCCAGCAGCTACGACAGGGCTTCTAACTATGGCTACACCTTC	CASSYDRASNYGYTF
TRBV11-2	few	.	TRBJ1-3	TGTGCCAGCAGACCCACAGGGAGCGACACCATATATTTT	CASRPTGSDTIYF
TRBV6-1	.	TRBD1	TRBJ1-5	TGTGCCAGCAGGAAGACAGGGGTTTTCGGTCAGCCCCAGCATTTT	CASRKTGVFGQPQHF
TRBV7-2	once	TRBD1	TRBJ2-7	TGTGCCAGCAGCCGTCCGGGACAGGGGCCTCCTAACGAGCAGTACTTC	CASSRPGQGPPNEQYF
TRBV5-6	.	TRBD1	TRBJ1-2	TGTGCCAGCAGCTCCTTAGGGGGCAACTATGGCTACACCTTC	CASSSLGGNYGYTF
TRBV5-6	.	TRBD2	TRBJ2-1	TGTGCCAGCAGCTTGGCCGTCGGGACTAGCGGGGCGAATGAGCAGTTCTTC	CASSLAVGTSGANEQFF
TRBV7-9	.	.	TRBJ2-2	TGTGCCAGCAGCTCGCCAGTTACCGGGGAGCTGTTTTTT	CASSSPVTGELFF
TRBV6-1	.	.	TRBJ2-7	TGTGCCAGCAGGTCGACAGAGCCCTACGAGCAGTACTTC	CASRSTEPYEQYF
TRBV12-5	.	TRBD1	TRBJ2-7	TGTGCTCCGAGACAGGGCCGGGAGCAGTACTTC	CAPRQGREQYF
TRBV2	few	.	TRBJ1-1	TGTGCCAGCATCGGACTTAGGGAGAACACTGAAGCTTTCTTT	CASIGLRENTEAFF
TRBV4-2	.	TRBD1	TRBJ2-2	TGTGCCAGCAGCCAGAGGGACAGGGTTGTCCGTCGGTACACCGGGGAGCTGTTTTTT	CASSQRDRVVRRYTGELFF
TRBV2	.	.	TRBJ2-2	TGTGCCAGCAGTGACCACGTGGGGACAACCCCCGGGGAGCTGTTTTTT	CASSDHVGTTPGELFF
TRBV6-6	.	.	TRBJ1-1	TGTGCCAGCAGTTACTCGACAGCGAACACTGAAGCTTTCTTT	CASSYSTANTEAFF
TRBV18	once	.	TRBJ1-5	TGTGCCAGCTCACCAGGGGGCCCGGGGCAGCCCCAGCATTTT	CASSPGGPGQPQHF
TRBV7-6	.	TRBD2	TRBJ2-2	TGTGCCAGCCGCCCGGCGGGGGGGCTCCCCGGGGAGCTGTTTTTT	CASRPAGGLPGELFF
TRBV15	once	.	TRBJ2-7	TGTGCCACCAGCAGAGTGGCAGGGAACTACGAGCAGTACTTC	CATSRVAGNYEQYF
TRBV5-1	.	.	TRBJ1-1	TGCGCCAGCAGCATACAGCCCTCGAACACTGAAGCTTTCTTT	CASSIQPSNTEAFF
TRBV6-4	few	TRBD1	TRBJ1-6	TGTGCCAGCAGTGACTGGTCAGGGGGATCACCCCTCCACTTT	CASSDWSGGSPLHF
TRBV11-2	few	TRBD2	TRBJ2-1	TGTGCCAGCAGCTCCGAGCGGGGGGTCTACAATGAGCAGTTCTTC	CASSSERGVYNEQFF
TRBV4-2	.	TRBD2	TRBJ2-3	TGTGCCAGCAGCCAAGATGAGAAGCGGGGCCGCACAGATACGCAGTATTTT	CASSQDEKRGRTDTQYF
TRBV5-1	.	TRBD2	TRBJ2-1	TGCGCCAGCAGCTCGAGCGTTAGCGGGGGGGGGAATGAGCAGTTCTTC	CASSSSVSGGGNEQFF
TRBV18	.	TRBD1	TRBJ1-1	TGTGCCAGCTCCCCAGACAGGGGGCAGATCGCTTTCTTT	CASSPDRGQIAFF
TRBV6-5	.	TRBD1	TRBJ2-7	TGTGCCAGCAGTACCCAGACAGGGGGCCTCTACGAGCAGTACTTC	CASSTQTGGLYEQYF
TRBV5-6	.	.	TRBJ2-3	TGTGCCAGCAGCTTGGAACACCAAACAGATACGCAGTATTTT	CASSLEHQTDTQYF
TRBV15	.	.	TRBJ1-4	TGTGCCACCAGCAGGGGGAGCCTACCTAATGAAAAACTGTTTTTT	CATSRGSLPNEKLFF
TRBV7-9	once	.	TRBJ2-2	TGTGCCAGCCCCTTCACTTACACCGGGGAGCTGTTTTTT	CASPFTYTGELFF
TRBV5-4	once	.	TRBJ1-5	TGTGCCAGCAGCTTCGGCGGCGATCAGCCCCAGCATTTT	CASSFGGDQPQHF
TRBV7-3	.	TRBD2	TRBJ2-1	TGTGCCAGCAGCTTCGGACTAGCGGGGGGCGAGCAGTTCTTC	CASSFGLAGGEQFF
TRBV9	.	TRBD2	TRBJ2-5	TGTGCCAGCAGCGTAGGTTTGCGGGGGGGAAAAGAGACCCAGTACTTC	CASSVGLRGGKETQYF
TRBV6-6	few	.	TRBJ1-4	TGTGCCAGCAGGGGAAGGGGGAATAATGAAAAACTGTTTTTT	CASRGRGNNEKLFF
TRBV2	.	TRBD1	TRBJ1-1	TGTGCCAGCAGTCAGGTACTGACAGGGGATACTGAAGCTTTCTTT	CASSQVLTGDTEAFF
TRBV4-1	.	.	TRBJ1-3	TGCGCCAGCAGCCAAGTTGAGGGAAACACCATATATTTT	CASSQVEGNTIYF
TRBV19	.	TRBD1	TRBJ1-6	TGTGCCAGTAGTTCGGGACAGAATTCACCCCTCCACTTT	CASSSGQNSPLHF
TRBV20-1	.	.	TRBJ2-5	TGCAGTGCTGCGGACAGAGAGACCCAGTACTTC	CSAADRETQYF
TRBV6-6	.	.	TRBJ1-5	TGTGCCAGCATGTTGGGGGCTAATCAGCCCCAGCATTTT	CASMLGANQPQHF
TRBV4-1	.	TRBD2	TRBJ2-3	TGCGCCAGCAGCCTTGGGACTAGCGGGGGTACAGATACGCAGTATTTT	CASSLGTSGGTDTQYF
TRBV29-1	.	.	TRBJ2-7	TGCAGCGTGTGGGGCTCCTACGAGCAGTACTTC	CSVWGSYEQYF